This T cell receptor (beta chain) is drawn from a study of cytomegalovirus exposure and HLA in healthy donors. In the study overall: Researchers previously reported finding just under 120 million unique TCR beta sequences from 170 million or so T cells. Study findings and constraints: Fewer N-insertions than the approximately 700-donor mean were reportedly shown by an Asian-associated ancestry cluster in a later analysis.

A remark on this clone: The antigen is unknown.

Germline V gene sequence: CDR1 SQVTM, CDR2 ANQGSEA. The CDR3 extends over 15 amino acids. V shed 2 bases, J shed 6 bases, and the junction held 9 bases outside the gene matches. 60 Vbeta and 13 Jbeta primers were used in PCR. Clones were sequenced by immunoSEQ multiplex PCR, and TCRdb holds only the in-frame ones, with some missing. Here the sample spans approximately 130,000 clones, approximately 85% being singletons. The chain carries TRBV29-1 and TRBJ2-1; 8 positions agree with TRBD2. The sequenced sample consisted of PBMCs. The source is a woman aged 25-40 years in good health and CMV-seropositive. The CDR3 bases are TGCAGCGTTGAAAGGACTTCCGGGGGGGCCAATGAGCAGTTCTTC. It encodes CSVERTSGGANEQFF.